What follows are 19 T cell receptor beta chains derived from one specimen sequenced in a study of blood T cell repertoires in COVID-19. TCRdb's table, derived via immunoSEQ multiplex PCR, lists solely in-frame clones and lacks some. The sample contains 150,000 to 200,000 clones, more than 80% of which appear only once. Sequences were obtained from PBMCs or T cells enriched from blood (not recorded which). Receptors originate from a man in his forties who had recovered from COVID-19.

The chain joins TRBV7-2 to TRBJ2-1, with 13 nucleotides matching TRBD2. The V gene end was trimmed by 5 bases and the J gene end by 7 bases; junction bases not matched to a gene: 5. Germline V lookup: CDR1 SGHTA, CDR2 FQGNSA. The CDR3 is 15 amino acids. As DNA, the CDR3 is TGTGCCAGCAGCAGACTAGCGGGAGGTGAAAATGAGCAGTTCTTC. Residues: CASSRLAGGENEQFF.

This chain links TRBV28 with TRBJ1-4, with 10 bases aligning to TRBD1. The CDR3 has 14 amino acids. Per the germline V gene, CDR1 is MDHEN and CDR2 is SYDVKM. After removal of 10 bases from V and 7 bases from J, the junction contained 9 bases not matched to a gene. The CDR3 spells CATFPTGGTEKLFF. CDR3 DNA sequence: TGTGCCACCTTCCCGACAGGGGGCACTGAAAAACTGTTTTTT.

The chain is built from TRBV5-4 and TRBJ2-2; possibly TRBD2 for D (5 bases). The CDR3 extends over 16 amino acids. Trimming removed 0 bases from V and 0 bases from J, with 9 bases in between. CDR1 is SGHNT, CDR2 YYREEE, per germline (reference sequence). CDR3 sequence (DNA): TGTGCCAGCAGCTTGGATCCGGGGTCGAACACCGGGGAGCTGTTTTTT. Protein product: CASSLDPGSNTGELFF.

V and J are TRBV4-1 and TRBJ1-1, with D maybe TRBD1 (5 bases). This CDR3 is built from 15 residues. CDR1 MGHRA and CDR2 YSYEKL come from the germline V gene. V was trimmed by 1 base and J by 11 bases, leaving 20 bases between them. As DNA, the CDR3 is TGCGCCAGCAGCCAAGTACGGAACTCCAGGGCTGGTGCTTTCTTT. Translating it yields CASSQVRNSRAGAFF.

The chain combines TRBV19 with TRBJ2-2; D perhaps matches TRBD2 (5 bases). The V end was cut by 1 base, the J end by 4 bases, with 10 bases between. The CDR3 is 15 residues long. In germline, CDR1 is LNHDA, CDR2 SQIVND (reference sequence). The CDR3 is CASSIGGQTTGELFF. CDR3 nucleotide sequence: TGTGCCAGTAGTATAGGAGGGCAGACCACCGGGGAGCTGTTTTTT. Drawing the rest from reference TRBV19 and TRBJ2-2, the complete variable domain is DGGITQSPKYLFRKEGQNVTLSCEQNLNHDAMYWYRQDPGQGLRLIYYSQIVNDFQKGDIAEGYSVSREKKESFPLTVTSAQKNPTAFYLCASSIGGQTTGELFFGEGSRLTVL.

V gene TRBV29-1 combines with J gene TRBJ2-3; D is uncertain. Trimming took off 6 bases at V and 5 bases at J, with 12 bases between the two ends. CDR1 SQVTM and CDR2 ANQGSEA come from the germline V gene. The CDR3 sequence is 12 residues long. In nucleotides, the CDR3 is TGCAGCGTCAATACGGAGAGAGATACGCAGTATTTT. Translation: CSVNTERDTQYF.

This clone was found once. This chain uses TRBV5-1 with TRBJ1-6, with D perhaps TRBD1 (6 bases). CDR1 and CDR2 from the germline V gene are SGHRS and YFSETQ. The CDR3 contains 17 residues. Between the trimmed V and J ends, which lost 1 base and 5 bases, there was a span of 16 bases. The CDR3 region has the DNA TGCGCCAGCAGCTTGCTGCAGGGGAAGTCTAATAATTCACCCCTCCACTTT. This sequence encodes CASSLLQGKSNNSPLHF.

This chain links TRBV9 with TRBJ2-7; 7 nucleotides match TRBD2. Trimming took 0 bases from V and 6 from J; bases not matched to a gene: 12. This CDR3 has 16 amino acids. The germline V gene encodes CDR1 SGDLS and CDR2 YYNGEE. CDR3 amino acids: CASSVGLHYSSGEQYF. The CDR3 DNA sequence: TGTGCCAGCAGCGTAGGGCTGCATTACTCTAGCGGCGAGCAGTACTTC.

This rearrangement joins TRBV7-9 to TRBJ1-6; 7 nucleotides align to TRBD1. Per the germline V gene, CDR1 is SEHNR and CDR2 is FQNEAQ (reference sequence). The J segment lost 7 bases and the V segment lost 5 bases, leaving 17 bases of the junction unmatched. This CDR3 contains 18 residues. The CDR3 protein is CASSQKSTGSIPNSPLHF. CDR3 nucleotides: TGTGCCAGCAGCCAGAAATCGACAGGGTCAATACCAAATTCACCCCTCCACTTT.

V gene TRBV27 combines with J gene TRBJ1-5, with TRBD1 matching 9 bases. Germline-derived CDR1 and CDR2 are MNHEY and SMNVEV (reference sequence). With 5 bases clipped from V and 2 bases from J, the junction kept 4 bases outside the gene matches. CDR3 length: 15 residues. CDR3 residues: CASSAWTGGNQPQHF. CDR3 DNA: TGTGCCAGCAGTGCTTGGACAGGGGGCAATCAGCCCCAGCATTTT.

Only one count was recorded for this clone. This chain links TRBV27 with TRBJ2-1, with D possibly being TRBD1 (5 bases). Germline values: CDR1 MNHEY, CDR2 SMNVEV (reference sequence). The V end was cut by 2 bases, the J end by 5 bases, with 16 bases between. The CDR3 consists of 16 residues. CDR3 region: CASSLIGPGRHNEQFF. The CDR3 nucleotides read TGTGCCAGCAGTTTAATAGGTCCAGGGCGACACAATGAGCAGTTCTTC.

The V call is TRBV30, the J call TRBJ1-4; possibly TRBD1 for D (5 bases). Germline loops: CDR1 GTSNPN, CDR2 SVGIG (reference sequence). This CDR3 has 14 amino acids. Trimming removed 0 bases at V and 6 bases at J, with 11 bases between. CDR3 in DNA: TGTGCCTGGAGTGTATTGGGGGGATATGAAAAACTGTTTTTT. Encoded protein: CAWSVLGGYEKLFF.

The chain combines TRBV24-1 with TRBJ2-1; maybe TRBD2 (6 bases). The germline V gene encodes CDR1 KGHDR and CDR2 SFDVKD. The V gene lost 6 bases and the J gene lost 6 bases, with 11 bases spanning the gap. The CDR3 runs to 13 residues. CDR3 region: CATSTGTFNEQFF. The DNA of the CDR3 is TGTGCCACCAGTACCGGGACTTTCAATGAGCAGTTCTTC.

The chain carries TRBV28 and TRBJ2-2; maybe TRBD1 (5 bases). This CDR3 spans 16 amino acids. Trimming took 5 bases from V and 2 from J, leaving 15 bases between them. Looked up from germline, CDR1 is MDHEN and CDR2 is SYDVKM. CDR3 coding DNA: TGTGCCAGCAGTCCGAGACAGACCATTAACACCGGGGAGCTGTTTTTT. This sequence encodes CASSPRQTINTGELFF. Filled out from reference TRBV28 and TRBJ2-2, the complete variable domain reads DVKVTQSSRYLVKRTGEKVFLECVQDMDHENMFWYRQDPGLGLRLIYFSYDVKMKEKGDIPEGYSVSREKKERFSLILESASTNQTSMYLCASSPRQTINTGELFFGEGSRLTVL.

The gene calls are TRBV7-9 and TRBJ1-1; D perhaps matches TRBD1 (5 bases). The CDR3 consists of 14 residues. Germline V gene lookup returns CDR1 SEHNR and CDR2 FQNEAQ (reference sequence). V lost 5 bases and J lost 1, with 11 bases in between. DNA for the CDR3: TGTGCCAGCAGCGAAAATCAGGGGAACACTGAAGCTTTCTTT. Encoded protein: CASSENQGNTEAFF.

DNA of the CDR3: TGTGCCAGCAGCCAACTCAGGGGGCCCACTGAAGCTTTCTTT. This gives the protein CASSQLRGPTEAFF. The chain is built from TRBV3-1 (or the pseudogene TRBV3-2) and TRBJ1-1; 8 bases fit TRBD1. Germline loops: CDR1 LGHDT, CDR2 YNNKEL (reference sequence). Germline trimming cut 2 bases from V and 4 bases from J; bases unmatched to any gene: 3. The CDR3 loop spans 14 amino acids.

This chain joins TRBV11-2 and TRBJ2-1; D is undetermined. V was shortened by 5 bases and J by 5 bases, with 7 bases between the two germline ends. The CDR3 covers 12 residues. The germline V gene has CDR1 SGHAT and CDR2 FQNNGV. DNA for the CDR3: TGTGCCAGCAGCCATCTAGACAATGAGCAGTTCTTC. It yields the protein CASSHLDNEQFF.

The gene calls are TRBV9 and TRBJ2-1; TRBD1 matches at 10 bases. The CDR3 has 16 amino acids. The trim removed 4 bases at V and 4 bases at J, leaving 8 bases unmatched. Germline values: CDR1 SGDLS, CDR2 YYNGEE. The CDR3 spells CASSYEGTGVYNEQFF. CDR3 nucleotides: TGTGCCAGCAGCTACGAGGGGACAGGGGTGTACAATGAGCAGTTCTTC.

DNA of the CDR3: TGTGCCTGGAGTCAGGGAAACTATGGCTACACCTTC. Translated: CAWSQGNYGYTF. V gene TRBV30 combines with J gene TRBJ1-2; D perhaps matches TRBD1 (5 bases). Germline V gives CDR1 GTSNPN, CDR2 SVGIG (reference sequence). Trimming took 2 bases from V and 2 from J, leaving 6 bases between them. The CDR3 length is 12 residues.